This TCR beta chain was documented in a study of T cells in Graves' hyperthyroidism and ophthalmopathy. Study as a whole: Blood was drawn when the patient was first diagnosed and still untreated. General study points: Among thyroid clonotypes expanded above 0.001, most also appeared in blood.

Comments on this clonotype: Its specificity is not known.

RNA transcripts provided the source from which TCR beta CDR3 regions were amplified. First-round RT-PCR of the TCR CDR3 relied on the HTBI primer set. A single record per CDR3 protein comes from TCRdb applying MiXCR to the multiplex PCR reads. Here the sample spans 500,000 or so distinct CDR3 sequences, more than 15% being singletons. The PBMCs studied were ones that came from 9 to 10 ml fresh peripheral blood. Per germline, CDR1 GTSNPN and CDR2 SVGIG (reference sequence). The CDR3 runs 13 residues. V was trimmed by 3 bases and J by 0 bases, leaving 6 bases between them. V gene TRBV30 combines with J gene TRBJ2-1, with D hard to call. The sequenced sample consisted of blood. This clonotype was obtained from a woman in her 30s with Graves' ophthalmopathy. The CDR3 sequence: CAWSGHSYNEQFF. The CDR3 bases are TGTGCCTGGAGCGGGCACTCCTACAATGAGCAGTTCTTC.